This is a list of T cell receptor beta chains from one sample in a study of human T cells and chemical hapten exposure. TCRdb re-analysed the RACE reads in MiXCR, keeping a single row per CDR3 protein. This sample has tens of thousands of distinct CDR3 sequences; about 10% occur once, and the top ten carry approximately 5.9%. Here the sequenced sample was whole blood, taken in connection with sensitization to the hapten diphenylcyclopropenone (DPC). The receptors derive from a man in his thirties or forties with alopecia areata. Some clones in this sample may be carry-over from other donors' samples. The CDR3 runs from the conserved cysteine through the conserved F or W. The order of the fields is J gene, clone size, V gene, D gene, CDR3 DNA, CDR3 protein. D genes are given only for firm matches. Clone size is not always given. Where it is, it says once, few, many or a class for expanded clones.

J: TRBJ1-3
size: many
V: TRBV10-3
D: -
DNA: TGTGCCAGCTTGGAGGGGAACACCATATATTTT
CDR3: CASLEGNTIYF

J: TRBJ1-2
size: many
V: TRBV27
D: -
DNA: TGTGCCAGCAGTGAAGACAGACGGCGCCGGTATGGCTACACCTTC
CDR3: CASSEDRRRRYGYTF

J: TRBJ2-1
size: many
V: TRBV5-1
D: TRBD2
DNA: TGCGCCAGCAGCTTGGCGGTAGCGGGGGGCCGGGGATCCTACAATGAGCAGTTCTTC
CDR3: CASSLAVAGGRGSYNEQFF

J: TRBJ1-5
size: few
V: TRBV20-1
D: TRBD1
DNA: TGCAGTGTATGGGATGGACAGGGTACTCAGCCCCAGCATTTT
CDR3: CSVWDGQGTQPQHF

J: TRBJ2-1
size: -
V: TRBV29-1
D: -
DNA: TGCAGCGTCCCCAAGGTAGGGTCGTCAATCTACAATGAGCAGTTCTTC
CDR3: CSVPKVGSSIYNEQFF

J: TRBJ1-2
size: few
V: TRBV7-2
D: -
DNA: TGTGCCAGCAGCTTATCGGCCCACTACTTC
CDR3: CASSLSAHYF

J: TRBJ2-1
size: -
V: TRBV3-1
D: -
DNA: TGTGCCAGCAGCCAAGAGCAACTTCCGGCGGGAGAGCAGTTCTTC
CDR3: CASSQEQLPAGEQFF

J: TRBJ1-1
size: many
V: TRBV11-3
D: -
DNA: TGTGCCAGCAGTCCCTGGGACCCCAAGGGCTTTGAAGCTTTCTTT
CDR3: CASSPWDPKGFEAFF

J: TRBJ2-4
size: many
V: TRBV23-1
D: -
DNA: TGCGCCAGCAGTCAACCCGGGGTCAAAAACATTCAGTACTTC
CDR3: CASSQPGVKNIQYF

J: TRBJ1-2
size: many
V: TRBV28
D: TRBD1
DNA: TGTGCCAGCAGTTTGTTAAAGGACAGGGGAGCTTATGGCTACACCTTC
CDR3: CASSLLKDRGAYGYTF

J: TRBJ1-1
size: many
V: TRBV7-6
D: -
DNA: TGTGCCAGCAGCTTAGCGCCCCAGGCTGAAGCTTTCTTT
CDR3: CASSLAPQAEAFF

J: TRBJ2-7
size: -
V: TRBV2
D: -
DNA: TGTGCCAGCAGTGAAGAAGACTACGAGCAGTACTTC
CDR3: CASSEEDYEQYF

J: TRBJ2-5
size: many
V: TRBV29-1
D: TRBD1
DNA: TGCAGCGTTGCACCAGGGGGAGAGACCCAGTACTTC
CDR3: CSVAPGGETQYF

J: TRBJ1-5
size: many
V: TRBV5-4
D: TRBD1
DNA: TGTGCCAGCAGCTTGGACAGGGGGCTTTTTCAGCCCCAGCATTTT
CDR3: CASSLDRGLFQPQHF

J: TRBJ1-6
size: many
V: TRBV11-2
D: -
DNA: TGTGCCAGCAGCGCTAACAGGGTAGTGGATTCACCCCTCCACTTT
CDR3: CASSANRVVDSPLHF

J: TRBJ2-5
size: few
V: TRBV29-1
D: TRBD1
DNA: TGCAGCGTTGCCTTTTCGACAGGGTACCAAGAGACCCAGTACTTC
CDR3: CSVAFSTGYQETQYF

J: TRBJ2-3
size: -
V: TRBV27
D: -
DNA: TGTGCCAGCGGGCGATCAGATACGCAGTATTTT
CDR3: CASGRSDTQYF

J: TRBJ1-2
size: many
V: TRBV18
D: TRBD1
DNA: TGTGCCAGCTCACCAGTTGCAGGGGGAGGAGTGCTTGGCCTTGGCTACACCTTC
CDR3: CASSPVAGGGVLGLGYTF

J: TRBJ2-1
size: -
V: TRBV12-3/TRBV12-4
D: -
DNA: TGTGCCAGCAGTTTAGTGAGGGAACCGGTACTCTTC
CDR3: CASSLVREPVLF

J: TRBJ2-5
size: many
V: TRBV11-3
D: TRBD2
DNA: TGTGCCAGCAGCTTCCGGACTAGCGGGAACCAAGAGACCCAGTACTTC
CDR3: CASSFRTSGNQETQYF

J: TRBJ1-6
size: -
V: TRBV21-1
D: -
DNA: TGTGCCAGCAGCAAAGTGACAGGTGGGAGCTATAATTCACCCCTCCACTTT
CDR3: CASSKVTGGSYNSPLHF

J: TRBJ1-2
size: many
V: TRBV19
D: TRBD1
DNA: TGTGCCAGTAGTAGGTCGGACAGGGTGAACTATGGCTACACCTTC
CDR3: CASSRSDRVNYGYTF

J: TRBJ1-5
size: few
V: TRBV6-5
D: TRBD1
DNA: TGTGTCAGCAGCTGGGACAGTGAGGAGCCCCAGCATTTT
CDR3: CVSSWDSEEPQHF

J: TRBJ1-5
size: few
V: TRBV9
D: -
DNA: TGTGCCAGCAGCGTAGGAGGGTTCGGGCAGCCCCAGCATTTT
CDR3: CASSVGGFGQPQHF

J: TRBJ1-5
size: -
V: TRBV12-3/TRBV12-4
D: -
DNA: TGTGCCAGCTCACACCCGGGGGCCGCGCCCCAGCATTTT
CDR3: CASSHPGAAPQHF

J: TRBJ1-4
size: few
V: TRBV4-1
D: -
DNA: TGCGCCAGCAGCCACGCCCAGGCCAGGGGTGAAAAACTGTTTTTT
CDR3: CASSHAQARGEKLFF

J: TRBJ2-3
size: many
V: TRBV20-1
D: -
DNA: TGCAGTGCTGTGGGAACTCCTAGCACAGATACGCAGTATTTT
CDR3: CSAVGTPSTDTQYF

J: TRBJ2-1
size: few
V: TRBV29-1
D: TRBD2
DNA: TGCAGCGTTGAGGAGGTCGGGACTAGTATTCGTTCTGAGCAGTTCTTC
CDR3: CSVEEVGTSIRSEQFF

J: TRBJ1-2
size: many
V: TRBV3-1
D: TRBD1
DNA: TGTGCCAGCAGCCAAGTACCAGGGGGCACAGGCTACACCTTC
CDR3: CASSQVPGGTGYTF

J: TRBJ1-3
size: many
V: TRBV5-4
D: -
DNA: TGTGCCAGCAGCCGTGAGAGCTTTGGAAACACCATATATTTT
CDR3: CASSRESFGNTIYF

J: TRBJ2-7
size: many
V: TRBV5-1
D: -
DNA: TGCGCCAGCAGCAAAGACGGATACGAGCAGTACTTC
CDR3: CASSKDGYEQYF

J: TRBJ1-5
size: once
V: TRBV12-3/TRBV12-4
D: -
DNA: TGTGCCAGCAGTTTAGTGGAGTATCAGCCCCAGCATTTT
CDR3: CASSLVEYQPQHF

J: TRBJ1-5
size: many
V: TRBV5-1
D: -
DNA: TGCGCCAGCAGCCAAGCGGGCAATCAGCCCCAGCATTTT
CDR3: CASSQAGNQPQHF

J: TRBJ2-2
size: -
V: TRBV5-1
D: -
DNA: TGCGCCAGCAGCCCGCGACAGGACACCGGGGAGCTGTTTTTT
CDR3: CASSPRQDTGELFF

J: TRBJ2-5
size: many
V: TRBV6-5
D: TRBD1
DNA: TGTGCCAGCAGTTACTCTAGGACAGGGAGAGAGACCCAGTACTTC
CDR3: CASSYSRTGRETQYF

J: TRBJ2-3
size: few
V: TRBV19
D: -
DNA: TGTGCCAGTAGGAATCAGCGGCGCAACACAGATACGCAGTATTTT
CDR3: CASRNQRRNTDTQYF

J: TRBJ1-4
size: many
V: TRBV18
D: -
DNA: TGTGCCAGCACCACAGGGATGGCAACTAATGAAAAACTGTTTTTT
CDR3: CASTTGMATNEKLFF

J: TRBJ2-3
size: many
V: TRBV10-3
D: -
DNA: TGTGCCATCATGGCCAGCTTCGGGGGAGATACGCAGTATTTT
CDR3: CAIMASFGGDTQYF

J: TRBJ2-7
size: -
V: TRBV4-1
D: -
DNA: TGCGCCAGCAGCCACCCCCGGACAGGACTAAGCTCCTACGAGCAGTACTTC
CDR3: CASSHPRTGLSSYEQYF

J: TRBJ1-1
size: many
V: TRBV7-6
D: -
DNA: TGTGCCAGCAGCCTCCTGAGCACTGAAGCTTTCTTT
CDR3: CASSLLSTEAFF

J: TRBJ1-6
size: many
V: TRBV12-3/TRBV12-4
D: TRBD1
DNA: TGTGCCAGCAGTTTAAGGACAGGGCAAGTTTCACCCCTCCACTTT
CDR3: CASSLRTGQVSPLHF

J: TRBJ2-2
size: -
V: TRBV10-3
D: TRBD1
DNA: TGTGCCATCTCGGGGACAGTCAACACCGGGGAGCTGTTTTTT
CDR3: CAISGTVNTGELFF

J: TRBJ1-6
size: -
V: TRBV3-1
D: -
DNA: TGTGCCAGCAGCCAAGATCTAGAGCGCCTCCACTTT
CDR3: CASSQDLERLHF

J: TRBJ1-5
size: -
V: TRBV2
D: -
DNA: TGTGCCAGCAGTGAGGTAGGGGTCAATCAGCCCCAGCATTTT
CDR3: CASSEVGVNQPQHF

J: TRBJ2-1
size: -
V: TRBV28
D: -
DNA: TGTGCCAGCACAAACCCCGATTCCGACTCCTACAATGAGCAGTTCTTC
CDR3: CASTNPDSDSYNEQFF

J: TRBJ1-3
size: -
V: TRBV2
D: -
DNA: TGTGCCAGCAGTGAATTGCGGTCTGGAAACACCATATATTTT
CDR3: CASSELRSGNTIYF

J: TRBJ1-1
size: many
V: TRBV4-1
D: -
DNA: TGCGCCAGCAGCATGTACAGGGAACAGAACACTGAAGCTTTCTTT
CDR3: CASSMYREQNTEAFF

J: TRBJ1-4
size: many
V: TRBV6-1
D: -
DNA: TGTGCCAGCAGTGAAAGACGGGAAAAACTGTTTTTT
CDR3: CASSERREKLFF

J: TRBJ2-1
size: -
V: TRBV5-1
D: TRBD2
DNA: TGCGCCAGCAGCTTAGTTACTAGCGGGTACAATGAGCAGTTCTTC
CDR3: CASSLVTSGYNEQFF